The 10 T cell receptor beta chains presented below share a single source sample, sequenced in a study of shared clonotypes between healthy human individuals. Assay used: immunoSEQ multiplex PCR; TCRdb lists only in-frame clones, some missing. The data hold about 2.3 million clones, with 93% observed a single time. Sequencing was done on a sample of naive CD4+ T cells from PBMCs. The subset: CD45RA+ positively selected. Source of these receptors: a man younger than 30 in good health. Some clones in this sample may be carry-over from other donors' samples.

The chain uses TRBV5-6 and TRBJ1-2; D might be TRBD1 (6 bases). CDR3 length: 14 amino acids. The ends were cut back, 2 bases at V and 4 bases at J, with 12 bases in the middle. From germline, CDR1 is SGHDT and CDR2 YYEEEE. Written as DNA, the CDR3 is TGTGCCAGCAGCTTCCTCGGACAGAGCTATGGCTACACCTTC. It yields the protein CASSFLGQSYGYTF.

The chain joins TRBV18 to TRBJ1-1; weak D call: TRBD1 (6 bases). Germline CDR1 and CDR2: KGHSH and LQKENI. The CDR3 runs 14 residues. V shed 4 bases and J shed 4 bases, with 13 bases lying between them. CDR3 loop: CASSQQGSTTEAFF. The CDR3 region has the DNA TGTGCCAGCTCACAACAGGGATCTACCACTGAAGCTTTCTTT.

The chain carries TRBV5-1 and TRBJ2-7; 8 bases are shared with TRBD2. The germline gives CDR1 SGHRS, CDR2 YFSETQ. The CDR3 extends over 15 amino acids. With 1 base clipped from V and 2 bases from J, the junction kept 5 bases outside the gene matches. CDR3 nucleotide sequence: TGCGCCAGCAGCTTGTTGGTAGCGGGAACCTACGAGCAGTACTTC. Translating it yields CASSLLVAGTYEQYF.

The rearrangement links TRBV6-5 to TRBJ2-3; 7 nucleotides agree with TRBD2. The CDR3 sequence is 15 residues long. In germline, CDR1 is MNHEY, CDR2 SVGAGI. The junction had 12 bases not matched to a gene; V was cut back by 2 bases and J by 10 bases. The CDR3 region has the DNA TGTGCCAGCAGTTACGTCGGGGCGGGGGTGTCTTCGCAGTATTTT. As protein: CASSYVGAGVSSQYF.

The chain joins TRBV27 to TRBJ2-2, with TRBD1 matching over 8 bases. CDR3 length: 17 residues. With V trimmed by 8 bases and J by 2 bases, 13 bases remained unmatched. From germline, CDR1 is MNHEY and CDR2 SMNVEV (reference sequence). This CDR3 is CASGGWGRGLNTGELFF. DNA of the CDR3: TGTGCCAGCGGGGGCTGGGGCAGGGGGCTCAACACCGGGGAGCTGTTTTTT.

The rearrangement links TRBV25-1 to TRBJ2-2; 8 nucleotides agree with TRBD1. The junction had 11 bases not matched to a gene; V was cut back by 2 bases and J by 6 bases. The CDR3 is made up of 17 amino acids. Germline V gene sequence: CDR1 MGHDK, CDR2 SYGVNS. The CDR3 loop is CASSEPLGAGGAGELFF. DNA for the CDR3: TGTGCCAGCAGTGAACCCCTTGGGGCAGGGGGCGCCGGGGAGCTGTTTTTT.

This clone was found once. The DNA of the CDR3 is TGCGCCAGCAGCTTGGATTGGGGGAACACTGAAGCTTTCTTT. It specifies CASSLDWGNTEAFF. The V and J genes are TRBV5-1 and TRBJ1-1; D is undetermined. The CDR3 covers 14 residues. The V gene's germline CDR1 is SGHRS and CDR2 YFSETQ. The V gene lost 0 bases and the J gene lost 1 base, with 7 bases spanning the gap.

J is TRBJ2-7 and V is TRBV27, with TRBD1 matching 10 bases. The CDR3 runs to 15 residues. Germline CDR1 MNHEY, CDR2 SMNVEV (reference sequence). Trimming removed 7 bases from V and 2 bases from J; junction bases left unmatched: 8. The CDR3 sequence is CASTMGGQGTYEQYF. CDR3 sequence (DNA): TGTGCCAGCACCATGGGGGGACAGGGGACCTACGAGCAGTACTTC.

The chain links TRBV25-1 to TRBJ2-1; 7 bases fit TRBD2. Germline lookup yields CDR1 MGHDK and CDR2 SYGVNS. The CDR3 contains 13 residues. J gave up 4 bases and V 3 bases, and 0 bases lay outside the gene matches. This chain's CDR3 is CASSERGYNEQFF. CDR3 nucleotides: TGTGCCAGCAGTGAGCGGGGGTACAATGAGCAGTTCTTC.

This clone was counted once. The chain carries TRBV5-1 and TRBJ1-3; D ambiguous. The germline CDR1 and CDR2 sequences are SGHRS and YFSETQ. The length of the CDR3 is 16 residues. V lost 0 bases, J lost 4 bases, and 14 bases lay in between. The CDR3 here is CASSLGPGSEGNTIYF. CDR3 nucleotide sequence: TGCGCCAGCAGCTTGGGCCCAGGCTCAGAAGGAAACACCATATATTTT.